This T cell receptor beta chain was captured in a study of T cells in Graves' hyperthyroidism and ophthalmopathy. For the study at large: Peripheral blood collection took place at initial diagnosis, before any treatment.

Regions amplified from RNA transcripts were the TCR beta CDR3 regions. With the HTBI primer set, the TCR CDR3 went through a first round of RT-PCR. A single record per CDR3 protein comes from TCRdb applying MiXCR to the multiplex PCR reads. The sample shows 400,000 to 550,000 distinct CDR3 sequences, roughly an eighth of them seen only once. As for this clonotype: This may be a read error: a much more frequent sequence differs by one nucleotide. The conserved phenylalanine or tryptophan normally closing the CDR3 is absent here, so this likely arose from a read error.

The TCR comes from a woman in her late teens or twenties with Graves' hyperthyroidism. What was sequenced was blood.

The CDR3: CATDRGSRSSSYEQYL. The CDR3, as DNA: TGTGCCACAGACAGGGGATCTCGATCCAGCTCCTACGAGCAGTACCTC. V and J are TRBV28 and TRBJ2-7; 8 bases are shared with TRBD1. The trim removed 10 bases at V and 0 bases at J, leaving 14 bases unmatched. Germline CDR1 is MDHEN and CDR2 is SYDVKM. The CDR3 spans 16 residues.